A selection of T cell receptor beta chains follows, all from one sample in a study of blood T cell repertoires in COVID-19. Produced via immunoSEQ multiplex PCR; TCRdb's table is partial and in-frame only. The data show about 230,000 clones, with roughly nine tenths seen just once and over 3% held by the top ten. The sample taken for sequencing was PBMCs or T cells enriched from blood (not recorded which). The receptors come from a woman in her fifties or sixties in a cohort exposed to, infected with or recovered from COVID-19 (not recorded which). The CDR3 runs from the conserved cysteine through the conserved F or W. The D gene is left open where the match is weak. Clone size appears in some rows only: once, few, many, or a class for an expanded clone.

TRBV27	TRBJ1-1	.	.	TGTGCCAGCAGTTTATCCCGGGGCACTGAAGCTTTCTTT	CASSLSRGTEAFF
TRBV5-4	TRBJ2-3	TRBD2	.	TGTGCCAGCAGCTGGGGGCGGGGGGGCGGAGATACGCAGTATTTT	CASSWGRGGGDTQYF
TRBV9	TRBJ1-4	.	.	TGTGCCAGCAGCGCCGGTGCAACTAATGAAAAACTGTTTTTT	CASSAGATNEKLFF
TRBV19	TRBJ1-5	.	once	TGTGCCAGTAGTAGAGGGCACAAACGGGTACAGCCCCAGCATTTT	CASSRGHKRVQPQHF
TRBV12-3/TRBV12-4	TRBJ2-1	.	.	TGTGCCAGCAGCTCGCGGGACAATGAGCAGTTCTTC	CASSSRDNEQFF
TRBV29-1	TRBJ2-7	.	once	TGCAGCGCCATCAGGGGTGGGGTGACCTACGAGCAGTACTTC	CSAIRGGVTYEQYF
TRBV7-6	TRBJ2-7	.	.	TGTGCCAGCAGCCCCACACCGCAGGGTCCCTCTTCCTACGAGCAGTACTTC	CASSPTPQGPSSYEQYF
TRBV10-3	TRBJ1-2	TRBD1	.	TGTGCCATCAGGTGGACAGGGTTAGGGAACTATGGCTACACCTTC	CAIRWTGLGNYGYTF
TRBV7-9	TRBJ1-2	TRBD1	.	TGTGCCAGCAGCTCGCAGGGGGCTCCTGACTATGGCTACACCTTC	CASSSQGAPDYGYTF
TRBV6-5	TRBJ1-6	TRBD1	.	TGTGCCAGCACCAGAGGGGGCTTACCCCTCCACTTT	CASTRGGLPLHF